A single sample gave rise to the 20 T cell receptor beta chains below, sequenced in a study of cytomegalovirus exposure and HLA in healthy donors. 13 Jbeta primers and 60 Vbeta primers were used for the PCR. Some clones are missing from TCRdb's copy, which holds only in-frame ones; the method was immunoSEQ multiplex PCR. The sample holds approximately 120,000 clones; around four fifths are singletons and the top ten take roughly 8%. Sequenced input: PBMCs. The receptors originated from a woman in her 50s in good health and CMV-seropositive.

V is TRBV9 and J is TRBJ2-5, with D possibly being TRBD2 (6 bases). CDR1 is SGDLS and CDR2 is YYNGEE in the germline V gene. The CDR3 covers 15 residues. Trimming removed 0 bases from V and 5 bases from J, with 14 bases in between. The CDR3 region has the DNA TGTGCCAGCAGCGTAGATGGGGCGGGAAGGGAGACCCAGTACTTC. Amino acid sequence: CASSVDGAGRETQYF.

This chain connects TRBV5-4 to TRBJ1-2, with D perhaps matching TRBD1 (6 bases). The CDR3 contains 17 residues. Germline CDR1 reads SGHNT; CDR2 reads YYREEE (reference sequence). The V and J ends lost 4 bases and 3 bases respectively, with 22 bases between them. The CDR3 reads CASSLDPTAGDDYGYTF. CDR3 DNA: TGTGCCAGCAGCCTGGACCCCACTGCAGGGGATGACTATGGCTACACCTTC. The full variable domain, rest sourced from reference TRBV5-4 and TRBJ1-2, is ETGVTQSPTHLIKTRGQQVTLRCSSQSGHNTVSWYQQALGQGPQFIFQYYREEENGRGNFPPRFSGLQFPNYSSELNVNALELDDSALYLCASSLDPTAGDDYGYTFGSGTRLTVV.

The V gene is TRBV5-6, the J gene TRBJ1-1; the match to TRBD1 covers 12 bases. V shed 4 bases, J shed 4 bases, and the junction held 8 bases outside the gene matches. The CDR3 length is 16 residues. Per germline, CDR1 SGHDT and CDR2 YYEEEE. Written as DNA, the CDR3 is TGTGCCAGCAGCCACTTCGGGACAGGGGGCGTCACTGAAGCTTTCTTT. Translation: CASSHFGTGGVTEAFF.

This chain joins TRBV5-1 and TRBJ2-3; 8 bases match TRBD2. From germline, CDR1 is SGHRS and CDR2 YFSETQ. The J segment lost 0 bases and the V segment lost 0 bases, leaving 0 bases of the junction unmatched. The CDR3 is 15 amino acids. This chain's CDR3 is CASSLGGGSTDTQYF. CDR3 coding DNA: TGCGCCAGCAGCTTGGGCGGGGGGAGCACAGATACGCAGTATTTT.

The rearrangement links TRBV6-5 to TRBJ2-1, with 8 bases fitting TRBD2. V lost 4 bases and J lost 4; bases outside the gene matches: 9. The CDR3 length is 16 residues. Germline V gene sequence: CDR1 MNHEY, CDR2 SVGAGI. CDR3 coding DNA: TGTGCCAGCAGTTGGGGAGCGGGAGAAAGTTACAATGAGCAGTTCTTC. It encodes CASSWGAGESYNEQFF.

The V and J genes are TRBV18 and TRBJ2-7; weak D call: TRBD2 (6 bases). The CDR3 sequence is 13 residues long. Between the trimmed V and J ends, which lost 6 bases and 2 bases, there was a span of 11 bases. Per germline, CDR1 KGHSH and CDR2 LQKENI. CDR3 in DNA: TGTGCCAGCTCCCCCCGGGGGACCTACGAGCAGTACTTC. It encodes CASSPRGTYEQYF.

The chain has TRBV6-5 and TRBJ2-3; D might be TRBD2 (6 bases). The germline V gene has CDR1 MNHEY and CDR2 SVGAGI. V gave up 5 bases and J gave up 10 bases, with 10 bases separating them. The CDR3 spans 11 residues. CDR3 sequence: CASSIGGAQYF. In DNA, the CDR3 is TGTGCCAGCAGTATCGGAGGGGCGCAGTATTTT.

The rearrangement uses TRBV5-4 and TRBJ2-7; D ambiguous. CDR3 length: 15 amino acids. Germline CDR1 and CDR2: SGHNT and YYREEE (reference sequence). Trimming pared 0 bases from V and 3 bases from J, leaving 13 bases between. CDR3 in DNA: TGTGCCAGCAGCTTGGTGGGTGACCTAGACTACGAGCAGTACTTC. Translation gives CASSLVGDLDYEQYF.

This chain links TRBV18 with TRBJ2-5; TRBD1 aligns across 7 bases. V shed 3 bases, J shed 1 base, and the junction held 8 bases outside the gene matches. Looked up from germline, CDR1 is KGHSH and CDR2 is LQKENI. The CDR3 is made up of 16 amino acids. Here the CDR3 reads CASSPRGQSPQETQYF. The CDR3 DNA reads TGTGCCAGCTCACCGAGGGGACAGAGCCCCCAAGAGACCCAGTACTTC. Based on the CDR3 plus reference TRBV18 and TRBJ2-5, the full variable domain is NAGVMQNPRHLVRRRGQEARLRCSPMKGHSHVYWYRQLPEEGLKFMVYLQKENIIDESGMPKERFSAEFPKEGPSILRIQQVVRGDSAAYFCASSPRGQSPQETQYFGPGTRLLVL.

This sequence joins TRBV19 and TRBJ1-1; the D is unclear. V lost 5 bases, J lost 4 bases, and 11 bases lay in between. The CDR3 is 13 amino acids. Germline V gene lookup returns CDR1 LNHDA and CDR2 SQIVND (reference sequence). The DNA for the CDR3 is TGTGCCAGTAGTGCGGCTCTTCGCACTGAAGCTTTCTTT. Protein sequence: CASSAALRTEAFF.

The CDR3 DNA reads as TGCGCCAGCAGCACTGGACAGAGCTCTGGAAACACCATATATTTT. Encoded protein: CASSTGQSSGNTIYF. This chain uses TRBV5-1 with TRBJ1-3, with D possibly being TRBD1 (6 bases). Germline loops: CDR1 SGHRS, CDR2 YFSETQ. V gave up 4 bases and J gave up 0 bases, with 11 bases separating them. The CDR3 contains 15 residues.

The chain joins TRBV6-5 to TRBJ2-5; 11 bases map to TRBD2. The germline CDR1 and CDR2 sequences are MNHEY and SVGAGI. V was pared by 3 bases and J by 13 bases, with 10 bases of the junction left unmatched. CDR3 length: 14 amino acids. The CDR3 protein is CASSYRLAGLLWYF. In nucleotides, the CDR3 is TGTGCCAGCAGTTATCGACTAGCGGGGCTTCTGTGGTACTTC.

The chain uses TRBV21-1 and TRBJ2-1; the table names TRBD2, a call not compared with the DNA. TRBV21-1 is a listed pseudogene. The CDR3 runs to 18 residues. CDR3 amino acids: CASSKDPSGINYYNEQFF. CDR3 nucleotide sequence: TGTGCCAGCAGCAAAGATCCTAGCGGTATTAACTATTACAATGAGCAGTTCTTC.

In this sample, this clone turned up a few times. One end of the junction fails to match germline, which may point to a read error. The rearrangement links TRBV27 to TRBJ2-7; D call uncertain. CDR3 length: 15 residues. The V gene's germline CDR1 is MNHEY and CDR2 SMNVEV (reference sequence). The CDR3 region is CASRPGTALNHRRFF. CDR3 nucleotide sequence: TGTGCCAGCAGGCCCGGAACAGCTCTTAACCACCGACGCTTCTTC.

DNA of the CDR3: TGCGCCAGCAGCTTGGCGGTGGCAAGCGGGAGTATTTATGAGCAGTTCTTC. It is translated as CASSLAVASGSIYEQFF. The rearrangement uses TRBV5-1 and TRBJ2-1, with 8 bases that match TRBD2. Germline V lookup: CDR1 SGHRS, CDR2 YFSETQ. The CDR3 consists of 17 residues. The V gene end was trimmed by 0 bases and the J gene end by 8 bases; junction bases not matched to a gene: 13.

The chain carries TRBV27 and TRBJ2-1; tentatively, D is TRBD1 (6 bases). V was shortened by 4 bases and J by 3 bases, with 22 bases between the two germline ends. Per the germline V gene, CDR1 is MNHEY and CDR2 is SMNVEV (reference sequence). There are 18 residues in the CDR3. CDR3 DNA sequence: TGTGCCAGCAGTTCCACACCCCCGACAGGCTACATCTACAATGAGCAGTTCTTC. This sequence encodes CASSSTPPTGYIYNEQFF.

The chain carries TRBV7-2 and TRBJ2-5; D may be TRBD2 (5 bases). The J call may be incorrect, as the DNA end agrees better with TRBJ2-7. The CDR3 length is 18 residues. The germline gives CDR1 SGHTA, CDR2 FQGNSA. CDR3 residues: CASSLASSGSSASYEQYF. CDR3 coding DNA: TGTGCCAGCAGCTTAGCTTCTTCGGGAAGTAGCGCCTCCTACGAGCAGTACTTC.

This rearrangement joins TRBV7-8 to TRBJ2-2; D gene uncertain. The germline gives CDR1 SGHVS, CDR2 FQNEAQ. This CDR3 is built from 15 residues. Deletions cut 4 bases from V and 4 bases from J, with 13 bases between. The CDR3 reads CASSSDRLSTGELFF. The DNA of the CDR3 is TGTGCCAGCAGCTCCGATAGACTGAGCACCGGGGAGCTGTTTTTT.

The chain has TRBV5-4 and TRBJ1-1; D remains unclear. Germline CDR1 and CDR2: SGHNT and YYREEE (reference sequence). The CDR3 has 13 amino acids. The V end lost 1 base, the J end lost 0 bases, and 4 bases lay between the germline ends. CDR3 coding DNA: TGTGCCAGCAGCTTGTCCATGAACACTGAAGCTTTCTTT. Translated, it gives CASSLSMNTEAFF. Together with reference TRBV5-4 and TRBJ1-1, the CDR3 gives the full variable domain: ETGVTQSPTHLIKTRGQQVTLRCSSQSGHNTVSWYQQALGQGPQFIFQYYREEENGRGNFPPRFSGLQFPNYSSELNVNALELDDSALYLCASSLSMNTEAFFGQGTRLTVV.

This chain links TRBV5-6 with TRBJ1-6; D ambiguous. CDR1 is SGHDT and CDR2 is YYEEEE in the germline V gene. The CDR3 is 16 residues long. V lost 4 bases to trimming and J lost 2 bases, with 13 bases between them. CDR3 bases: TGTGCCAGCAGCCGTCCCGGGGAGACCTATAATTCACCCCTCCACTTT. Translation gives CASSRPGETYNSPLHF.